The 5 T cell receptor beta chains below all came from one sample that was sequenced in a study of human thymus T cells. Resections removed during corrective heart surgery provided the thymus tissue used. Sequenced by immunoSEQ multiplex PCR; TCRdb stores in-frame clones only, minus some. Of 86,000 or so clones in the sample, roughly 96% are singletons; the top ten hold 0.025% to 0.04%. The sample was thymus tissue. These receptors all come from a boy under two years old with a congenital heart defect but otherwise immunologically healthy.

This rearrangement joins TRBV19 to TRBJ1-5; D remains unclear. Germline CDR1 is LNHDA and CDR2 is SQIVND (reference sequence). This CDR3 comprises 14 residues. V was cut by 4 bases and J by 3 bases, with 10 bases left in between. CDR3 protein: CASSTLGVNQPQHF. Here the CDR3 DNA reads TGTGCCAGTAGTACGTTGGGAGTCAATCAGCCCCAGCATTTT.

The chain recombines TRBV7-9 with TRBJ1-1; D remains ambiguous. The germline gives CDR1 SEHNR, CDR2 FQNEAQ (reference sequence). CDR3 length equals 13 residues. Between the trimmed V and J ends, which lost 8 bases and 1 base, there was a span of 11 bases. The CDR3 coding sequence is TGTGCCAGCGGGAGGACGTCGAACACTGAAGCTTTCTTT. Translation gives CASGRTSNTEAFF.

The chain has TRBV2 and TRBJ2-5, with 12 bases that match TRBD2. Germline V gene sequence: CDR1 SNHLY, CDR2 FYNNEI. The ends lost 4 bases at V and 3 bases at J; junction bases unmatched: 30. The CDR3 is 24 amino acids. DNA of the CDR3: TGTGCCAGCAGTGTCCTCCCGAGGGGGGAACTAGCGGGAGGTCGTGTTTGGGGCGAAGAGACCCAGTACTTC. It encodes CASSVLPRGELAGGRVWGEETQYF.

CDR3 sequence reads: CASGWGQGYSNQPQHF. In DNA form, the CDR3 reads TGTGCCAGCGGTTGGGGGCAGGGGTATAGCAATCAGCCCCAGCATTTT. The gene calls are TRBV6-5 and TRBJ1-5; the D gene is possibly TRBD1 (6 bases). V was cut by 8 bases and J by 0 bases, with 17 bases left in between. CDR3 length equals 16 residues. Germline V gene lookup returns CDR1 MNHEY and CDR2 SVGAGI.

The chain joins TRBV28 to TRBJ2-3, with D maybe TRBD2 (6 bases). Germline assignment: CDR1 MDHEN and CDR2 SYDVKM. The CDR3 is 17 residues long. Trimming removed 3 bases at V and 0 bases at J, with 16 bases between. DNA of the CDR3: TGTGCCAGCAGTTTTTCCCCTTCGGGAGCTAGCACAGATACGCAGTATTTT. Translating gives CASSFSPSGASTDTQYF.